Below, 30 T cell receptor beta chains from the same sample are listed, as sequenced in a study of memory CD4+ T cells and cytomegalovirus serostatus. Single viable CD3+CD4+CD8-CD45RO+ cells were sorted as the memory CD4+ T cells. Data came from immunoSEQ multiplex PCR; TCRdb stores just in-frame clones and leaves some out. The sample yields some 60,000 clones, around 80% seen once. Sequencing input: memory CD4+ T cells from blood. The receptors were sampled from an adult in good health and CMV-seronegative.

The rearrangement uses TRBV18 and TRBJ1-3; no firm D call. This CDR3 has 15 residues. Germline V CDR1 and CDR2: KGHSH, LQKENI. V was cut by 4 bases and J by 0 bases, with 10 bases left in between. The chain's CDR3 is CASSRTPTSGNTIYF. In DNA, the CDR3 is TGTGCCAGCTCACGGACTCCCACCTCTGGAAACACCATATATTTT.

The chain carries TRBV7-2 and TRBJ1-3; no definite D call. Trimming removed 2 bases at V and 0 bases at J, with 17 bases between. Per the germline V gene, CDR1 is SGHTA and CDR2 is FQGNSA. The CDR3 loop spans 18 amino acids. The CDR3 coding sequence is TGTGCCAGCAGCTTAACACGGATTGGCAGAGCCTCTGGAAACACCATATATTTT. It codes for CASSLTRIGRASGNTIYF. The whole variable domain, remainder taken from reference TRBV7-2 and TRBJ1-3, is GAGVSQSPSNKVTEKGKDVELRCDPISGHTALYWYRQSLGQGLEFLIYFQGNSAPDKSGLPSDRFSAERTGGSVSTLTIQRTQQEDSAVYLCASSLTRIGRASGNTIYFGEGSWLTVV.

The chain employs TRBV5-5 and TRBJ2-7, with 9 bases lining up with TRBD1. Germline V gives CDR1 SGHKS, CDR2 YYEKEE (reference sequence). V was clipped by 3 bases and J by 2 bases; unmatched bases: 15. The CDR3 loop spans 18 amino acids. In DNA form, the CDR3 reads TGTGCCAGCAGCTGGTTGACGGGGACAGGGAATCGTCCCTACGAGCAGTACTTC. Its protein product is CASSWLTGTGNRPYEQYF.

The genes are TRBV5-1 and TRBJ1-1; a possible D gene is TRBD1 (5 bases). CDR1 SGHRS and CDR2 YFSETQ come from the germline V gene. The CDR3 totals 15 residues. The V end was cut by 4 bases, the J end by 1 base, with 14 bases between. The CDR3 region is CASSPVTGTNTEAFF. In nucleotides, the CDR3 is TGCGCCAGCAGCCCAGTAACGGGGACGAACACTGAAGCTTTCTTT.

The J gene is TRBJ2-7, the V gene TRBV19; 8 bases fit TRBD1. CDR1 and CDR2 from the germline V gene are LNHDA and SQIVND (reference sequence). The CDR3 runs 12 residues. The V and J ends lost 8 bases and 1 base, in that order; junction bases with no gene match: 1. CDR3 in amino acids: CASRTGSYEQYF. The CDR3 DNA sequence: TGTGCCAGTCGGACAGGGTCCTACGAGCAGTACTTC.

The rearrangement links TRBV21-1 to TRBJ2-7; the table's D call, TRBD2, has no DNA check behind it. TRBV21-1 is a listed pseudogene. The CDR3 totals 13 residues. The CDR3 loop is CASSAQRRGEQYF. CDR3 DNA: TGTGCCAGCAGCGCCCAACGGAGGGGCGAGCAGTACTTC.

The chain uses TRBV4-1 and TRBJ2-7; 8 nucleotides match TRBD2. Germline V gene data show CDR1 as MGHRA and CDR2 as YSYEKL. The CDR3 consists of 19 residues. The V segment lost 4 bases and the J segment 2 bases; nucleotides outside the gene matches: 19. CDR3 residues: CASSLSRSTGVAGTYEQYF. The CDR3 coding sequence is TGCGCCAGCAGCCTAAGTAGAAGTACGGGAGTAGCGGGAACCTACGAGCAGTACTTC.

The chain carries TRBV7-2 and TRBJ2-7; 7 nucleotides align to TRBD1. V gave up 2 bases and J gave up 6 bases; unmatched junction bases: 10. Germline V lookup: CDR1 SGHTA, CDR2 FQGNSA. The CDR3 extends over 15 amino acids. CDR3 coding DNA: TGTGCCAGCAGCTTACAAAAAACAGGGGCAAGCGAGCAGTACTTC. Translation: CASSLQKTGASEQYF.

This clone has only a few counts. The V call is TRBV12-5, the J call TRBJ1-1; D is ambiguous. This CDR3 region has 13 residues. Trimming took 5 bases from V and 1 from J, leaving 8 bases between them. Germline values: CDR1 LGHNT, CDR2 FRNRAP. The CDR3 DNA sequence: TGTGCTAGTGGTCCGGACGGGAACACTGAAGCTTTCTTT. Translating it yields CASGPDGNTEAFF.

Details on this clone: Germline is not matched at one junction end, which may reflect a read error. The genes are TRBV7-7 and TRBJ2-7, with 9 bases aligning to TRBD1. Germline CDR1 is SSHAT and CDR2 is FNYEAQ (reference sequence). This CDR3 region has 14 residues. The CDR3: CASSSGTGSYEQYF. The CDR3 coding sequence is TGTGCTAGCAGCTCCGGGACAGGGAGCTACGAGCAGTACTTC.

This chain links TRBV25-1 with TRBJ2-7; D not resolved. Germline V lookup: CDR1 MGHDK, CDR2 SYGVNS. Between the trimmed V and J ends, which lost 0 bases and 0 bases, there was a span of 3 bases. The CDR3 length is 13 residues. The CDR3 reads CASSEYGSYEQYF. The CDR3 nucleotides read TGTGCCAGCAGTGAATATGGCTCCTACGAGCAGTACTTC.

The chain links TRBV18 to TRBJ2-7; TRBD1 agrees at 8 bases. V was pared by 4 bases and J by 0 bases, with 5 bases of the junction left unmatched. The CDR3 contains 15 residues. The germline V gene encodes CDR1 KGHSH and CDR2 LQKENI. CDR3 DNA sequence: TGTGCCAGCTCACAGGACAGGGCAAGCTCCTACGAGCAGTACTTC. Its translation: CASSQDRASSYEQYF.

The chain joins TRBV5-6 to TRBJ2-3; perhaps TRBD1 as D (5 bases). The ends were cut back, 3 bases at V and 14 bases at J, with 16 bases in the middle. Germline V gives CDR1 SGHDT, CDR2 YYEEEE. The CDR3 has 12 amino acids. CDR3 sequence reads: CASSSNAERGYF. The DNA of the CDR3 is TGTGCCAGCAGCTCCAACGCAGAAAGGGGGTATTTT.

The chain links TRBV11-2 to TRBJ2-3; 9 bases map to TRBD2. CDR1 and CDR2 from the germline V gene are SGHAT and FQNNGV. The V segment lost 2 bases and the J segment 4 bases; nucleotides outside the gene matches: 7. The CDR3 has 16 amino acids. CDR3 in DNA: TGTGCCAGCAGCTTAAGACCTAGCGGGAAGGCAGATACGCAGTATTTT. As protein: CASSLRPSGKADTQYF.

This clone was recorded only once. The chain uses TRBV5-1 and TRBJ1-3; tentatively, D is TRBD1 (5 bases). CDR1 and CDR2 from the germline V gene are SGHRS and YFSETQ. Trimming cost V 3 bases and J 0 bases, with 13 bases left between them. The CDR3 extends over 16 amino acids. As DNA, the CDR3 is TGCGCCAGCAGCTCTGGAGACAGCAGCTCTGGAAACACCATATATTTT. It codes for CASSSGDSSSGNTIYF.

The chain carries TRBV7-6 and TRBJ2-1; D gene ambiguous. This CDR3 has 15 residues. The V gene lost 3 bases and the J gene lost 0 bases, with 9 bases spanning the gap. The germline gives CDR1 SGHVS, CDR2 FNYEAQ. The CDR3 nucleotides read TGTGCCAGCAGCTTGCAGGAAAGCTCCTACAATGAGCAGTTCTTC. It yields the protein CASSLQESSYNEQFF. Full variable domain (outside the CDR3, taken from reference TRBV7-6 and TRBJ2-1): GAGVSQSPRYKVTKRGQDVALRCDPISGHVSLYWYRQALGQGPEFLTYFNYEAQQDKSGLPNDRFSAERPEGSISTLTIQRTEQRDSAMYRCASSLQESSYNEQFFGPGTRLTVL.

The rearrangement uses TRBV18 and TRBJ2-5, with unresolved D. Germline V gives CDR1 KGHSH, CDR2 LQKENI. V gave up 4 bases and J gave up 0 bases, with 18 bases separating them. CDR3 length equals 17 residues. CDR3 sequence reads: CASSRYMDLNNQETQYF. CDR3 DNA: TGTGCCAGCTCACGCTACATGGATCTGAACAACCAAGAGACCCAGTACTTC.

This rearrangement joins TRBV6-1 to TRBJ1-2; 8 bases are a match to TRBD1. Per the germline V gene, CDR1 is MNHNS and CDR2 is SASEGT. V shed 4 bases and J 3 bases; nucleotides not matched to a gene: 4. The CDR3 is made up of 14 amino acids. Written as DNA, the CDR3 is TGTGCCAGCAGTGTAACAGGGGGAGACTATGGCTACACCTTC. It encodes CASSVTGGDYGYTF.

The J gene is TRBJ1-1, the V gene TRBV11-3, with no clear D. The CDR3 totals 16 residues. Germline values: CDR1 SGHNT, CDR2 YENEEA. V lost 0 bases and J lost 2, with 13 bases in between. The CDR3 sequence: CASSLDSWDGNTEAFF. CDR3 bases: TGTGCCAGCAGCTTAGATTCTTGGGATGGAAACACTGAAGCTTTCTTT.

The chain employs TRBV5-1 and TRBJ1-1; possibly TRBD1 for D (6 bases). V lost 1 base and J lost 4, with 14 bases in between. Germline V lookup: CDR1 SGHRS, CDR2 YFSETQ. The CDR3 length is 15 residues. The CDR3 spells CASSLTGLVGTEAFF. The CDR3 nucleotides are TGCGCCAGCAGCTTGACAGGGTTGGTTGGCACTGAAGCTTTCTTT.

The table lists this clone with a few counts. CDR3 region: CASSRQGENTIYF. The CDR3 DNA is TGTGCCAGCAGCCGACAGGGCGAAAACACCATATATTTT. J is TRBJ1-3 and V is TRBV28, with 7 nucleotides matching TRBD1. This CDR3 has 13 residues. Germline V gene lookup returns CDR1 MDHEN and CDR2 SYDVKM. The V segment lost 6 bases and the J segment 6 bases; nucleotides outside the gene matches: 5.

The chain has TRBV4-2 and TRBJ2-5; TRBD1 is a possible D gene (6 bases). The better agreement between TRBJ2-7 and the DNA end casts doubt on the J call. Germline CDR1 is LGHNA and CDR2 is YNFKEQ. The CDR3 is 14 residues long. CDR3 residues: CASSQDRGTYEQYF. The CDR3 DNA follows: TGTGCCAGCAGCCAAGACAGGGGAACCTACGAGCAGTACTTC.

The chain links TRBV6-5 to TRBJ1-1; TRBD1 aligns across 8 bases. The germline V gene encodes CDR1 MNHEY and CDR2 SVGAGI. Germline trimming cut 2 bases from V and 1 base from J; bases unmatched to any gene: 6. The CDR3 is 16 amino acids. The CDR3 DNA sequence: TGTGCCAGCAGTTACGGTTGGGGGACAGGGAACACTGAAGCTTTCTTT. It specifies CASSYGWGTGNTEAFF.

This clone was observed a few times. The CDR3 protein is CAWNDGNTEAFF. The CDR3 coding sequence is TGTGCCTGGAATGACGGAAACACTGAAGCTTTCTTT. The chain joins TRBV30 to TRBJ1-1; D gene ambiguous. CDR1 and CDR2 (germline): GTSNPN, SVGIG (reference sequence). V lost 4 bases, J lost 2 bases, and 8 bases lay in between. CDR3 length equals 12 residues. The full variable domain, in which reference TRBV30 and TRBJ1-1 provide the parts outside the CDR3, is SQTIHQWPATLVQPVGSPLSLECTVEGTSNPNLYWYRQAAGRGLQLLFYSVGIGQISSEVPQNLSASRPQDRQFILSSKKLLLSDSGFYLCAWNDGNTEAFFGQGTRLTVV.

This clone was counted a single time. V and J are TRBV5-4 and TRBJ2-7; D is unclear. Trimming took 4 bases from V and 3 from J, leaving 8 bases between them. The CDR3 spans 12 residues. CDR1 is SGHNT, CDR2 YYREEE, per germline (reference sequence). The CDR3 sequence: CASSTGGYEQYF. The DNA of the CDR3 is TGTGCCAGCAGCACCGGCGGCTACGAGCAGTACTTC. Combining the CDR3 with reference TRBV5-4 and TRBJ2-7 gives the whole variable domain ETGVTQSPTHLIKTRGQQVTLRCSSQSGHNTVSWYQQALGQGPQFIFQYYREEENGRGNFPPRFSGLQFPNYSSELNVNALELDDSALYLCASSTGGYEQYFGPGTRLTVT.

This clone has more than one count but fewer than ten. The rearrangement joins TRBV7-6 to TRBJ1-3; D gene uncertain. The germline V and J ends were trimmed by 4 bases and 2 bases, with 12 bases remaining between them. The CDR3 has 15 residues. The germline CDR1 and CDR2 sequences are SGHVS and FNYEAQ. This CDR3 is CASSSGRATGNTIYF. The DNA of the CDR3 is TGTGCCAGCAGCTCCGGGAGGGCCACTGGAAACACCATATATTTT. The entire variable domain, with the rest obtained from reference TRBV7-6 and TRBJ1-3, is as follows: GAGVSQSPRYKVTKRGQDVALRCDPISGHVSLYWYRQALGQGPEFLTYFNYEAQQDKSGLPNDRFSAERPEGSISTLTIQRTEQRDSAMYRCASSSGRATGNTIYFGEGSWLTVV.

The chain joins TRBV30 to TRBJ2-3, with 8 bases that match TRBD1. Germline V lookup: CDR1 GTSNPN, CDR2 SVGIG (reference sequence). After removal of 6 bases from V and 5 bases from J, the junction contained 10 bases not matched to a gene. The CDR3 is 14 amino acids. CDR3 sequence reads: CACSTGGNLDTQYF. CDR3 coding DNA: TGTGCCTGCTCCACAGGGGGAAACTTAGATACGCAGTATTTT.

The chain links TRBV7-2 to TRBJ1-1; D is possibly TRBD1 (6 bases). Trimming shortened V by 0 bases and J by 1 base, and 6 bases separated the two germline ends. Germline V gives CDR1 SGHTA, CDR2 FQGNSA. The CDR3 has 14 residues. The CDR3 sequence: CASSLATGNTEAFF. For the CDR3, the DNA is TGTGCCAGCAGCTTAGCGACAGGGAACACTGAAGCTTTCTTT.

The gene calls are TRBV28 and TRBJ1-2; D gene ambiguous. CDR1 is MDHEN and CDR2 is SYDVKM in the germline V gene. The CDR3 runs 15 residues. Deletions cut 8 bases from V and 0 bases from J, with 16 bases between. CDR3 sequence reads: CASAIGPLANYGYTF. The CDR3 DNA reads as TGTGCCAGCGCCATTGGGCCCCTAGCTAACTATGGCTACACCTTC.

This clone was found once. This chain uses TRBV7-9 with TRBJ2-6; D uncertain. V was pared by 5 bases and J by 3 bases, with 14 bases between. This CDR3 comprises 16 residues. Germline CDR1 reads SEHNR; CDR2 reads FQNEAQ (reference sequence). CDR3: CASSPDKVVGANVLTF. For the CDR3, the DNA is TGTGCCAGCAGCCCAGACAAGGTTGTTGGGGCCAACGTCCTGACTTTC.